The 2 T cell receptor beta chains presented below share a single source sample, sequenced in a study of blood T cell repertoires in COVID-19. The data were produced by immunoSEQ multiplex PCR, yet TCRdb's version contains in-frame clones alone and is incomplete. The sample has approximately 99,000 clones; around 79% are singletons. The material sequenced was peripheral blood. The receptors here all came from a woman aged 80 or over with active or convalescent COVID-19.

The gene calls are TRBV5-4 and TRBJ1-3; 8 bases match TRBD1. After removal of 3 bases from V and 3 bases from J, the junction contained 5 bases not matched to a gene. Germline V gives CDR1 SGHNT, CDR2 YYREEE (reference sequence). The CDR3 is made up of 15 amino acids. The DNA for the CDR3 is TGTGCCAGCAGCTACGACAGGGGCGGTGGAAACACCATATATTTT. It encodes CASSYDRGGGNTIYF. Filled out from reference TRBV5-4 and TRBJ1-3, the complete variable domain reads ETGVTQSPTHLIKTRGQQVTLRCSSQSGHNTVSWYQQALGQGPQFIFQYYREEENGRGNFPPRFSGLQFPNYSSELNVNALELDDSALYLCASSYDRGGGNTIYFGEGSWLTVV.

The chain combines TRBV21-1 with TRBJ1-3. TRBV21-1 is noted as a pseudogene. This CDR3 is 15 amino acids long. The CDR3 nucleotides are TGTGCCAGCAGAAAGGCGGAGCACTCTGGAAACACCATATATTTT. Its translation is CASRKAEHSGNTIYF.